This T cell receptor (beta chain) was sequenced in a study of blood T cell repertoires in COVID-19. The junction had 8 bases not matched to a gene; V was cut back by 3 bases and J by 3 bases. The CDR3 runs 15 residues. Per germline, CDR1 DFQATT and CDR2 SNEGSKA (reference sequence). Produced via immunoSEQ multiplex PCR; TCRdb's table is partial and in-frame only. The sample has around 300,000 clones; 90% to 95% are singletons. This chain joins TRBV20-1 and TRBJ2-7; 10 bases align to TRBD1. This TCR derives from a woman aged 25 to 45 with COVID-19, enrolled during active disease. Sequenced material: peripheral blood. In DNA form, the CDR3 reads TGCAGTGCTAGTTCTCCGGACAGGGGGTTCTACGAGCAGTACTTC. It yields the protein CSASSPDRGFYEQYF.